These 24 T cell receptor beta chains came from one sample sequenced in a study of blood T cell repertoires in COVID-19. Profiled with immunoSEQ multiplex PCR; TCRdb holds only in-frame clones, not every one. In the table there are 88,000 or so clones, roughly 90% of which are singletons. Sample: peripheral blood. These receptors all come from a man aged 60-69 years with acute or convalescent COVID-19.

The rearrangement uses TRBV6-2 or TRBV6-3 and TRBJ1-5; 10 positions agree with TRBD1. The CDR3 consists of 15 residues. Germline CDR1 MNHEY, CDR2 SVGEGT. V trimming: 6 bases; J trimming: 4 bases; junction bases outside the gene matches: 6. CDR3 protein: CASSVPGQGNQPQHF. CDR3 DNA: TGTGCCAGCAGCGTCCCGGGACAGGGGAATCAGCCCCAGCATTTT.

The chain recombines TRBV15 with TRBJ1-1, with D possibly being TRBD1 (6 bases). The germline V gene encodes CDR1 LNHNV and CDR2 YYDKDF (reference sequence). V dropped 5 bases and J dropped 0 bases, with 16 bases sitting between them. This CDR3 region has 16 residues. The CDR3 loop is CATSPGGAGMNTEAFF. In DNA form, the CDR3 reads TGTGCCACCAGCCCGGGGGGGGCGGGCATGAACACTGAAGCTTTCTTT.

V is TRBV7-9 and J is TRBJ2-5, with 14 nucleotides matching TRBD2. CDR1 and CDR2 from the germline V gene are SEHNR and FQNEAQ (reference sequence). The CDR3 totals 17 residues. Germline trimming cut 3 bases from V and 5 bases from J; bases unmatched to any gene: 8. The chain's CDR3 is CASSFKTSGRARETQYF. Here the CDR3 DNA reads TGTGCCAGCAGCTTCAAGACTAGCGGGAGGGCCCGGGAGACCCAGTACTTC.

The V call is TRBV11-2, the J call TRBJ1-2; the D gene is possibly TRBD1 (5 bases). Germline V gene data show CDR1 as SGHAT and CDR2 as FQNNGV. V lost 5 bases to trimming and J lost 4 bases, with 17 bases between them. The CDR3 totals 15 residues. CDR3 residues: CASSKNARVGYGYTF. CDR3 nucleotide sequence: TGTGCCAGCAGCAAAAATGCCAGGGTGGGCTATGGCTACACCTTC.

The chain links TRBV18 to TRBJ2-5; the match to TRBD2 covers 8 bases. CDR3 length: 18 residues. J lost 1 base, V lost 4 bases, and 14 bases had no gene match. Germline assignment: CDR1 KGHSH and CDR2 LQKENI. CDR3 loop: CASSRLIPGTSGQETQYF. DNA of the CDR3: TGTGCCAGCTCACGATTAATCCCTGGTACTAGCGGCCAAGAGACCCAGTACTTC.

The V call is TRBV6-5, the J call TRBJ1-1; TRBD1 might be the D (6 bases). This CDR3 spans 15 amino acids. Germline V gene data show CDR1 as MNHEY and CDR2 as SVGAGI. V lost 2 bases, J lost 5 bases, and 15 bases lay in between. This CDR3 reads CASSYRTGWETEAFF. The DNA for the CDR3 is TGTGCCAGCAGTTACCGAACAGGGTGGGAGACTGAAGCTTTCTTT.

A word on this clone: Other nucleotide sequences in the sample specify the same CDR3. The J gene is TRBJ1-2, the V gene TRBV6-2 or TRBV6-3, with unresolved D. The length of the CDR3 is 13 residues. V was trimmed by 6 bases and J by 3 bases, leaving 11 bases between them. The V gene's germline CDR1 is MNHEY and CDR2 SVGEGT. CDR3 amino acids: CASSPSRDYGYTF. CDR3 DNA sequence: TGTGCCAGCAGCCCGAGTCGGGACTATGGCTACACCTTC.

The DNA for the CDR3 is TGTGCCAGCAGCCAAGCCTTACTGCTAGCGGGAGGTTACAATGAGCAGTTCTTC. Residues: CASSQALLLAGGYNEQFF. This chain links TRBV3-1 (or the pseudogene TRBV3-2) with TRBJ2-1, with 11 bases matching TRBD2. The CDR3 extends over 18 amino acids. Germline CDR1 LGHDT, CDR2 YNNKEL (reference sequence). V was clipped by 1 base and J by 4 bases; unmatched bases: 9.

The chain combines TRBV6-1 with TRBJ2-1; 7 bases line up with TRBD2. J gave up 2 bases and V 1 base, and 2 bases lay outside the gene matches. Germline CDR1 reads MNHNS; CDR2 reads SASEGT. CDR3 length equals 15 residues. The CDR3 nucleotides read TGTGCCAGCAGTGAAGTTGGACTAGCCTACAATGAGCAGTTCTTC. Translation gives CASSEVGLAYNEQFF.

This chain links TRBV14 with TRBJ2-1; 9 nucleotides line up with TRBD2. V was pared by 4 bases and J by 3 bases, with 7 bases of the junction left unmatched. Germline V gives CDR1 SGHDN, CDR2 FVKESK. The CDR3 contains 16 residues. The CDR3, as DNA: TGTGCCAGCAGCCGGTCTAGCGGGAACTACTACAATGAGCAGTTCTTC. Protein sequence: CASSRSSGNYYNEQFF.

This clone was counted a single time. This chain links TRBV30 with TRBJ2-3; the D gene is possibly TRBD2 (5 bases). Deletions cut 4 bases from V and 5 bases from J, with 13 bases between. The CDR3 has 13 amino acids. Germline V gene sequence: CDR1 GTSNPN, CDR2 SVGIG (reference sequence). CDR3 residues: CAWTPSGIDTQYF. In DNA, the CDR3 is TGTGCCTGGACCCCATCGGGGATAGATACGCAGTATTTT. The whole variable domain, remainder taken from reference TRBV30 and TRBJ2-3, is SQTIHQWPATLVQPVGSPLSLECTVEGTSNPNLYWYRQAAGRGLQLLFYSVGIGQISSEVPQNLSASRPQDRQFILSSKKLLLSDSGFYLCAWTPSGIDTQYFGPGTRLTVL.

The chain employs TRBV6-5 and TRBJ2-5; D perhaps matches TRBD1 (6 bases). V lost 6 bases to trimming and J lost 0 bases, with 14 bases between them. Germline values: CDR1 MNHEY, CDR2 SVGAGI. This CDR3 comprises 15 residues. The CDR3 sequence: CASRLDSFNQETQYF. CDR3 DNA: TGTGCCAGCAGATTGGACAGCTTCAACCAAGAGACCCAGTACTTC.

The rearrangement joins TRBV21-1 to TRBJ2-3; the D call in the table, TRBD2, was not verified against the DNA. TRBV21-1 is a pseudogene segment. The CDR3 totals 18 residues. DNA of the CDR3: TGTGCCAGCAGCAAAGTATGCGGTAGCGGGGTTAGCACAGATACGCAGTATTTT. It yields the protein CASSKVCGSGVSTDTQYF.

DNA for the CDR3: TGTGCCAGCAGCCAACTGGGGGGGACTTACAATGAGCAGTTCTTC. Amino acid sequence: CASSQLGGTYNEQFF. The chain recombines TRBV14 with TRBJ2-1; TRBD2 matches at 7 bases. From germline, CDR1 is SGHDN and CDR2 FVKESK. The CDR3 is 15 residues long. The J segment lost 4 bases and the V segment lost 2 bases, leaving 5 bases of the junction unmatched.

CDR3 amino acids: CASSEIGAGGDTQYF. CDR3 sequence (DNA): TGTGCCAGCAGTGAGATAGGTGCAGGGGGAGATACGCAGTATTTT. The rearrangement links TRBV6-1 to TRBJ2-3; TRBD1 agrees at 7 bases. J was trimmed by 5 bases and V by 3 bases; bases with no gene match: 8. From germline, CDR1 is MNHNS and CDR2 SASEGT. This CDR3 is 15 amino acids long.

This clone was recorded a few times. The chain combines TRBV5-6 with TRBJ2-4; D possibly corresponds to TRBD2 (6 bases). The CDR3 loop spans 15 amino acids. Germline V gene data show CDR1 as SGHDT and CDR2 as YYEEEE. Trimming took 5 bases from V and 3 from J, leaving 15 bases between them. Here the CDR3 reads CASREAGRDKNIQYF. The CDR3 DNA reads TGTGCCAGCAGAGAGGCGGGGCGGGACAAAAACATTCAGTACTTC.

This clone was recorded a few times. V usage is TRBV5-1 and J usage is TRBJ2-4; TRBD1 matches 8 bases. CDR3 size: 13 residues. From germline, CDR1 is SGHRS and CDR2 YFSETQ. V shed 2 bases and J 11 bases; nucleotides not matched to a gene: 6. The CDR3 nucleotides are TGCGCCAGCAGCTTTGGACAGGGATATGTTCAGTACTTC. As protein: CASSFGQGYVQYF.

The gene calls are TRBV3-1 (or the pseudogene TRBV3-2) and TRBJ1-2; D ambiguous. Trimming took off 3 bases at V and 7 bases at J, with 9 bases between the two ends. CDR1 and CDR2 from the germline V gene are LGHDT and YNNKEL (reference sequence). The CDR3 has 12 residues. This CDR3 is CASSHGVRGYTF. In nucleotides, the CDR3 is TGTGCCAGCAGCCACGGGGTTCGTGGCTACACCTTC.

The chain joins TRBV30 to TRBJ2-7, with D perhaps TRBD1 (6 bases). This CDR3 is 13 amino acids long. Trimming left V 4 bases short and J 2 bases short, with 12 bases between. Germline loops: CDR1 GTSNPN, CDR2 SVGIG (reference sequence). CDR3 sequence reads: CAWNGQSTYEQYF. The DNA of the CDR3 is TGTGCCTGGAACGGACAGTCAACCTACGAGCAGTACTTC.

This chain uses TRBV30 with TRBJ2-7, with TRBD1 identical over 7 bases. The germline CDR1 and CDR2 sequences are GTSNPN and SVGIG (reference sequence). J gave up 3 bases and V 3 bases, and 2 bases lay outside the gene matches. The CDR3 totals 12 residues. The DNA of the CDR3 is TGTGCCTGGAGAACAGGGGTCTACGAGCAGTACTTC. The encoded protein is CAWRTGVYEQYF.

This clone was seen just once. The gene calls are TRBV30 and TRBJ1-5; the match to TRBD1 covers 12 bases. This CDR3 has 17 amino acids. Germline V lookup: CDR1 GTSNPN, CDR2 SVGIG (reference sequence). Trimming took 4 bases from V and 1 from J; bases not matched to a gene: 8. CDR3 sequence reads: CAWNPGTGGVSNQPQHF. The DNA for the CDR3 is TGTGCCTGGAACCCCGGGACAGGGGGCGTAAGCAATCAGCCCCAGCATTTT.

The chain links TRBV6-5 to TRBJ2-3; the D is unclear. This CDR3 is 15 amino acids long. Trimming cost V 2 bases and J 1 base, with 10 bases left between them. Germline V lookup: CDR1 MNHEY, CDR2 SVGAGI. The DNA of the CDR3 is TGTGCCAGCAGTTACAGGTCTGAGGGCACAGATACGCAGTATTTT. Protein sequence: CASSYRSEGTDTQYF.

This clone has more than one count but fewer than ten. CDR3 nucleotides: TGTGCCTGGAGGGGGATGGGGGCTCCCGGGGAGCTGTTTTTT. Translated, it gives CAWRGMGAPGELFF. The J gene is TRBJ2-2, the V gene TRBV30; possible D gene TRBD1, 6 bases. This CDR3 has 14 residues. V dropped 3 bases and J dropped 6 bases, with 14 bases sitting between them. The germline V gene encodes CDR1 GTSNPN and CDR2 SVGIG (reference sequence).

Note on this clone: The same CDR3 can be traced to other DNA sequences in this sample. The chain recombines TRBV4-1 with TRBJ1-3; D unclear. The CDR3 covers 15 residues. Deletions cut 0 bases from V and 2 bases from J, with 8 bases between. In germline, CDR1 is MGHRA, CDR2 YSYEKL. The CDR3 DNA reads as TGCGCCAGCAGCCAAGATCTTTTAACTGGAAACACCATATATTTT. Translated: CASSQDLLTGNTIYF.